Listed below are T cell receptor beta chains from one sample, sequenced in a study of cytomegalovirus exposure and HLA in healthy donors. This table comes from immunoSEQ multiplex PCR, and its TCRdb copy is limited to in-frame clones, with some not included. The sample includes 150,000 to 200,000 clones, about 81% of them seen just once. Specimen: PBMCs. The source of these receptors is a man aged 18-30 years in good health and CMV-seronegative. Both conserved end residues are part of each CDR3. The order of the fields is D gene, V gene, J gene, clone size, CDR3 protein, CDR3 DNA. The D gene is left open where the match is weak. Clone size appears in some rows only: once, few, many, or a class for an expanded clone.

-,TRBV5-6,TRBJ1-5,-,CASSLWYLERDQPQHF,TGTGCCAGCAGCTTGTGGTATTTAGAGAGAGATCAGCCCCAGCATTTT
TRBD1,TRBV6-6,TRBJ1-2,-,CASSFVPQGVDYGYTF,TGTGCCAGCAGTTTCGTCCCCCAGGGGGTAGACTATGGCTACACCTTC
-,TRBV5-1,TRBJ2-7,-,CASSEGTARSYEQYF,TGCGCCAGCAGCGAAGGGACTGCAAGATCCTACGAGCAGTACTTC
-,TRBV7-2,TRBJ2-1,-,CASSLGPGNSYNEQFF,TGTGCCAGCAGCTTAGGCCCAGGGAATTCCTACAATGAGCAGTTCTTC
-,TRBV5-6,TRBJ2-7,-,CASSHASGSSYEQYF,TGTGCCAGCAGCCACGCATCAGGGTCCTCCTACGAGCAGTACTTC
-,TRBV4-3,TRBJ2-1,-,CASSQEPPRLANEQFF,TGCGCCAGCAGCCAAGAACCCCCCAGATTAGCCAATGAGCAGTTCTTC
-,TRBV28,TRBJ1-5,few,CASSDGINNQPQHF,TGTGCCAGCAGCGACGGGATAAACAATCAGCCCCAGCATTTT
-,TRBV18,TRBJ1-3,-,CASSRQPRDTIYF,TGTGCCAGCTCACGACAGCCCCGGGACACCATATATTTT
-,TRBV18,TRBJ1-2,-,CASSPTTDNYGYTF,TGTGCCAGCTCACCTACCACAGATAACTATGGCTACACCTTC
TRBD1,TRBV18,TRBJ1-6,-,CASSPGQGNAPLHF,TGTGCCAGCTCACCGGGACAGGGGAACGCACCCCTCCACTTT
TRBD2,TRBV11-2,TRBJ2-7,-,CASSLLPGLAVYEQYF,TGTGCCAGCAGCTTACTCCCGGGACTAGCGGTCTACGAGCAGTACTTC
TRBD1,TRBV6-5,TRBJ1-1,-,CASRDGQGYTEAFF,TGTGCCAGCAGGGACGGACAGGGTTACACTGAAGCTTTCTTT
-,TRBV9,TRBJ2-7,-,CASSNSPYEQYF,TGTGCCAGCTCGAACAGTCCCTACGAGCAGTACTTC
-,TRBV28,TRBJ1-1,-,CASSLAGSMNTEAFF,TGTGCCAGCAGTTTAGCCGGGTCTATGAACACTGAAGCTTTCTTT
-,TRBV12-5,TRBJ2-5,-,CASGEGGKETQYF,TGTGCTAGTGGCGAGGGGGGGAAAGAGACCCAGTACTTC
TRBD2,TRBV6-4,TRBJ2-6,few,CASSVGGSGANVLTF,TGTGCCAGCAGTGTGGGGGGGTCTGGGGCCAACGTCCTGACTTTC
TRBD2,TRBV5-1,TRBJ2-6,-,CASRLAVGANVLTF,TGCGCCAGCAGACTAGCGGTTGGGGCCAACGTCCTGACTTTC
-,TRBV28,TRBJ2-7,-,CASTLGTSYEQYF,TGTGCCAGCACCCTTGGGACTTCCTACGAGCAGTACTTC
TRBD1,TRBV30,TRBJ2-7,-,CAWSVGTGRREQYF,TGTGCCTGGAGTGTGGGGACAGGGCGTCGCGAGCAGTACTTC
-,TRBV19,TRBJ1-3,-,CASLSLSGNTIYF,TGTGCCAGTTTGAGTCTCTCTGGAAACACCATATATTTT
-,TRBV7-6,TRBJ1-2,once,CASSPSLTPAGYTF,TGTGCCAGCAGCCCTTCGCTTACTCCCGCTGGCTACACCTTC
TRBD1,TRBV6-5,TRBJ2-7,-,CASSYSDRGRDEQYF,TGTGCCAGCAGTTACTCCGACAGGGGCAGAGACGAGCAGTACTTC
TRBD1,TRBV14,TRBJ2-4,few,CASSPGQGGINIQYF,TGTGCCAGCAGCCCGGGACAGGGAGGTATAAACATTCAGTACTTC
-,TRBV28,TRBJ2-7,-,CASSPDGIYEQYF,TGTGCCAGCAGTCCGGACGGGATCTACGAGCAGTACTTC
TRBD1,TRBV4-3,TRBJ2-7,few,CASSQGYQGVYEQYF,TGCGCCAGCAGCCAAGGGTACCAGGGGGTGTACGAGCAGTACTTC
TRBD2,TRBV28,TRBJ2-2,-,CASRGSGRATGELFF,TGTGCCAGCAGAGGTAGCGGGAGGGCCACCGGGGAGCTGTTTTTT
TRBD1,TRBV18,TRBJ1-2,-,CASSPLSGTGGNYGYTF,TGTGCCAGCTCACCCCTCTCCGGGACAGGGGGAAACTATGGCTACACCTTC
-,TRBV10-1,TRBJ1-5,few,CASRQGFDQPQHF,TGCGCCAGCAGACAGGGTTTCGATCAGCCCCAGCATTTT
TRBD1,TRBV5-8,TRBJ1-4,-,CASSPDRGATNEKLFF,TGTGCCAGCAGCCCGGACAGGGGCGCAACTAATGAAAAACTGTTTTTT
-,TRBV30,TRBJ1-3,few,CAWSSGSLFSGNTIYF,TGTGCCTGGAGCTCAGGGTCCCTTTTCTCTGGAAACACCATATATTTT